One sample yielded the 26 T cell receptor beta chains listed below, sequenced in a study of naive and memory T cell subsets. Study observations and caveats: Especially in CD8 cells, naive repertoires contained a few larger clonotypes, possibly CD45RA-re-expressing memory cells.

Antigen specificity for these receptors is unknown. Two oligonucleotides, mixed equimolar, formed the beta constant-region primer covering TRBC1 and TRBC2. The ligated cDNA underwent four PCR rounds using SP2 and nested alpha and beta constant-region primers. TCRdb re-derived calls from the UMI-ligation and nested PCR reads in MiXCR, one entry per CDR3 protein. The table shows 150,000 or so distinct CDR3 sequences, with 20% to 25% occurring only once. The sequencing input was naive CD4+ T cells from blood. The receptors originated from a human donor in good health.

V usage is TRBV6-2 or TRBV6-3 and J usage is TRBJ2-1, with TRBD2 matching over 8 bases. Trimming cost V 1 base and J 11 bases; bases outside gene matches: 7. The germline V gene has CDR1 MNHEY and CDR2 SVGEGT. This CDR3 has 14 residues. The CDR3 coding sequence is TGTGCCAGCAGTTACTTCCAGCGGGGGTCTAAGCAGTTCTTC. Amino acids: CASSYFQRGSKQFF.

At least ten counts were recorded for this clonotype. J is TRBJ2-7 and V is TRBV4-1; D not resolved. In germline, CDR1 is MGHRA, CDR2 YSYEKL. There are 16 residues in the CDR3. V was clipped by 0 bases and J by 0 bases, with 12 bases between them. The CDR3 loop reads CASSQDAARYSYEQYF. CDR3 in DNA: TGCGCCAGCAGCCAAGACGCGGCCCGATACTCCTACGAGCAGTACTTC.

This clonotype was counted many times. V usage is TRBV28 and J usage is TRBJ2-3; TRBD2 matches 10 bases. The ends lost 5 bases at V and 3 bases at J; junction bases unmatched: 5. The V gene's germline CDR1 is MDHEN and CDR2 SYDVKM. The CDR3 is 15 amino acids. In DNA form, the CDR3 reads TGTGCCAGCAGTCTAACACTAGCGGGAACAGATACGCAGTATTTT. This gives the protein CASSLTLAGTDTQYF.

The chain is built from TRBV6-2 or TRBV6-3 and TRBJ2-1, with 13 bases identical to TRBD2. In germline, CDR1 is MNHEY, CDR2 SVGEGT. The CDR3 is made up of 16 amino acids. V shed 6 bases, J shed 8 bases, and the junction held 10 bases outside the gene matches. The CDR3 DNA follows: TGTGCCAGCAGCTCCAAGGGACTAGCGGGACGGTATGAGCAGTTCTTC. Protein sequence: CASSSKGLAGRYEQFF.

This clonotype was recorded a few times. The chain has TRBV20-1 and TRBJ1-5; a possible D gene is TRBD1 (5 bases). The V gene lost 3 bases and the J gene lost 3 bases, with 12 bases spanning the gap. This CDR3 contains 14 residues. The germline gives CDR1 DFQATT, CDR2 SNEGSKA (reference sequence). CDR3 coding DNA: TGCAGTGCTAGTTGGTCAGGGAACAATCAGCCCCAGCATTTT. Its translation: CSASWSGNNQPQHF.

A note on this clonotype: This may arise from a read error, as a much more abundant clone is one base away. The CDR3 does not close with the conserved phenylalanine or tryptophan, likely indicating a read error. This chain uses TRBV20-1 with TRBJ2-1, with D perhaps matching TRBD1 or TRBD2 (6 bases each). The CDR3 length is 11 residues. Germline V gene data show CDR1 as DFQATT and CDR2 as SNEGSKA (reference sequence). Trimming removed 6 bases from V and 11 bases from J, with 14 bases in between. The CDR3 reads CSAPTGDKQFL. In nucleotides, the CDR3 is TGCAGTGCCCCAACGGGGGACAAGCAGTTCCTC.

The chain combines TRBV18 with TRBJ2-1, with 8 positions matching TRBD1. V lost 4 bases, J lost 1 base, and 3 bases stayed unmatched. Per the germline V gene, CDR1 is KGHSH and CDR2 is LQKENI. This CDR3 has 15 amino acids. This chain's CDR3 is CASSLTGDSYNEQFF. DNA for the CDR3: TGTGCCAGCTCACTGACAGGGGATTCCTACAATGAGCAGTTCTTC.

The V and J genes are TRBV18 and TRBJ1-5; D is undetermined. CDR3 size: 12 residues. CDR1 and CDR2 from the germline V gene are KGHSH and LQKENI. With 2 bases removed from V and 9 bases from J, the gap between germline ends came to 8 bases. Here the CDR3 DNA reads TGTGCCAGCTCACCAGCGGGTTCGCCCCAGCATTTT. Translating gives CASSPAGSPQHF.

The V and J genes are TRBV28 and TRBJ1-5; D remains unclear. Germline assignment: CDR1 MDHEN and CDR2 SYDVKM. Deletions cut 5 bases from V and 3 bases from J, with 17 bases between. The CDR3 sequence is 16 residues long. In DNA form, the CDR3 reads TGTGCCAGCAGTCTGCAGACCGTTCTCTTCAATCAGCCCCAGCATTTT. As protein: CASSLQTVLFNQPQHF.

This clonotype has only a few counts. V and J are TRBV20-1 and TRBJ2-5; the match to TRBD2 covers 8 bases. Germline CDR1 is DFQATT and CDR2 is SNEGSKA (reference sequence). CDR3 length equals 11 residues. Here the CDR3 reads CTGGAQETQYF. CDR3 DNA: TGCACGGGAGGGGCCCAAGAGACCCAGTACTTC.

The rearrangement joins TRBV7-2 to TRBJ2-5; D is unclear. The V end lost 7 bases, the J end lost 3 bases, and 15 bases lay between the germline ends. This CDR3 has 14 residues. Germline assignment: CDR1 SGHTA and CDR2 FQGNSA. CDR3 region: CASTIGSAKETQYF. Here the CDR3 DNA reads TGTGCCAGCACCATCGGGTCTGCTAAAGAGACCCAGTACTTC.

This clonotype was observed many times. This chain links TRBV5-4 with TRBJ1-6; TRBD1 matches at 7 bases. From germline, CDR1 is SGHNT and CDR2 YYREEE (reference sequence). Trimming removed 7 bases from V and 8 bases from J; junction bases left unmatched: 9. This CDR3 contains 14 residues. The CDR3 DNA follows: TGTGCCAGCCGATCCGGGACAGAATATTCACCCCTCCACTTT. This sequence encodes CASRSGTEYSPLHF.

This clonotype came up many times. The chain recombines TRBV29-1 with TRBJ2-1; D is perhaps TRBD1 or TRBD2 (6 bases each). The germline V gene encodes CDR1 SQVTM and CDR2 ANQGSEA. CDR3 length: 13 amino acids. The V and J ends lost 0 bases and 11 bases respectively, with 14 bases between them. CDR3 sequence: CSVEDRGGQKQFF. CDR3 nucleotides: TGCAGCGTTGAAGATCGGGGAGGACAGAAGCAGTTCTTC.

The CDR3 is CASSLEWTNQETQYF. The CDR3 coding sequence is TGTGCCAGCAGCTTGGAGTGGACCAACCAAGAGACCCAGTACTTC. V and J are TRBV5-5 and TRBJ2-5, with D unresolved. This CDR3 spans 15 amino acids. V was pared by 0 bases and J by 0 bases, with 9 bases between. Germline V lookup: CDR1 SGHKS, CDR2 YYEKEE (reference sequence).

The chain couples TRBV20-1 to TRBJ1-4; D is unclear. The V gene lost 0 bases and the J gene lost 6 bases, with 14 bases spanning the gap. Germline V lookup: CDR1 DFQATT, CDR2 SNEGSKA (reference sequence). This CDR3 has 15 amino acids. The CDR3 is CSARDFRGGDEKLFF. In DNA form, the CDR3 reads TGCAGTGCTAGAGATTTCCGGGGTGGAGATGAAAAACTGTTTTTT.

The sample holds a few counts of this clonotype. The V call is TRBV28, the J call TRBJ2-1, with TRBD2 matching over 7 bases. V dropped 10 bases and J dropped 0; count of bases not matched to a gene: 6. Germline CDR1 MDHEN, CDR2 SYDVKM. The CDR3 has 14 residues. The CDR3 here is CATGGGSSYNEQFF. The DNA for the CDR3 is TGTGCCACCGGAGGCGGGAGCTCCTACAATGAGCAGTTCTTC.

The chain is built from TRBV12-3 or TRBV12-4 and TRBJ2-4, with D tentatively TRBD1 or TRBD2 (6 bases each). Trimming took off 3 bases at V and 0 bases at J, with 9 bases between the two ends. The CDR3 extends over 15 amino acids. CDR3 nucleotides: TGTGCCAGCAGTTTTAGGGGGGCAGCCAAAAACATTCAGTACTTC. This sequence encodes CASSFRGAAKNIQYF.

This clonotype turned up a few times. CDR3 in amino acids: CASSQDRGSVAGGPRETQYF. Here the CDR3 DNA reads TGTGCCAGCAGCCAAGATCGGGGGTCGGTAGCGGGAGGGCCGAGAGAGACCCAGTACTTC. The chain recombines TRBV3-1 with TRBJ2-5; 11 bases are a match to TRBD2. This CDR3 contains 20 residues. With V trimmed by 0 bases and J by 4 bases, 16 bases remained unmatched. Germline lookup yields CDR1 LGHDT and CDR2 YNNKEL (reference sequence).

The V gene is TRBV5-1, the J gene TRBJ2-1; 13 bases are a match to TRBD2. Per germline, CDR1 SGHRS and CDR2 YFSETQ. The CDR3 totals 15 residues. Trimming at V came to 2 bases and at J to 9 bases, leaving 5 bases not matched to a gene. CDR3 sequence reads: CASSFRTSGSAEQFF. In DNA form, the CDR3 reads TGCGCCAGCAGCTTCCGGACTAGCGGGAGCGCTGAGCAGTTCTTC.

This clonotype has at least ten counts. This chain links TRBV28 with TRBJ2-1; 14 nucleotides agree with TRBD2. This CDR3 is built from 14 residues. V shed 8 bases, J shed 10 bases, and the junction held 7 bases outside the gene matches. Looked up from germline, CDR1 is MDHEN and CDR2 is SYDVKM. The CDR3 DNA is TGTGCCAGCTGGGGACTAGCGGGAGTCGGAGAGCAGTTCTTC. Translation: CASWGLAGVGEQFF.

In this sample, this clonotype turned up many times. The chain couples TRBV7-2 to TRBJ2-6; a weak D match, TRBD1 (6 bases). The CDR3 totals 16 residues. Germline V gives CDR1 SGHTA, CDR2 FQGNSA. The V gene lost 6 bases and the J gene lost 4 bases, with 16 bases spanning the gap. CDR3 residues: CASSRITGRGANVLTF. For the CDR3, the DNA is TGTGCCAGCAGTCGTATAACAGGGCGGGGGGCCAACGTCCTGACTTTC.

There are many counts of this clonotype. The chain joins TRBV20-1 to TRBJ2-7; 12 bases agree with TRBD2. The junction had 7 bases not matched to a gene; V was cut back by 6 bases and J by 7 bases. Germline V gene data show CDR1 as DFQATT and CDR2 as SNEGSKA (reference sequence). This CDR3 spans 13 amino acids. The CDR3 spells CSARLAGVWEQYF. CDR3 nucleotides: TGCAGTGCCCGACTAGCGGGAGTATGGGAGCAGTACTTC.

The rearrangement joins TRBV20-1 to TRBJ2-4; 12 bases align to TRBD2. This CDR3 has 15 residues. The germline V gene has CDR1 DFQATT and CDR2 SNEGSKA (reference sequence). Unmatched junction bases numbered 6, after V lost 3 bases and J lost 6 bases. CDR3 in amino acids: CSASPTSGRGNIQYF. The CDR3 nucleotides are TGCAGTGCTAGTCCGACTAGCGGGAGAGGAAACATTCAGTACTTC.

This clonotype has a count of ten or more. V usage is TRBV7-6 and J usage is TRBJ2-1; the D is unclear. CDR3 size: 16 residues. The germline CDR1 and CDR2 sequences are SGHVS and FNYEAQ. V was shortened by 1 base and J by 7 bases, with 17 bases between the two germline ends. The chain's CDR3 is CASSLGVSPFENEQFF. The CDR3 DNA reads as TGTGCCAGCAGCTTAGGTGTGTCTCCCTTTGAAAATGAGCAGTTCTTC.

The chain links TRBV5-1 to TRBJ2-7; either TRBD1 or TRBD2 may supply D (5 bases each). The ends were cut back, 0 bases at V and 2 bases at J, with 9 bases in the middle. The CDR3 is made up of 14 amino acids. Germline values: CDR1 SGHRS, CDR2 YFSETQ. CDR3 coding DNA: TGCGCCAGCAGCTTGGGGGGGTTCCCCTACGAGCAGTACTTC. This codes for CASSLGGFPYEQYF.

This clonotype turned up a few times. The chain recombines TRBV27 with TRBJ2-6, with D possibly being TRBD2 (5 bases). The CDR3 covers 15 residues. V shed 3 bases and J shed 5 bases, with 11 bases lying between them. Per germline, CDR1 MNHEY and CDR2 SMNVEV (reference sequence). CDR3 in amino acids: CASSFWGARANVLTF. CDR3 in DNA: TGTGCCAGCAGTTTTTGGGGAGCAAGGGCCAACGTCCTGACTTTC. The variable domain in full, with the rest retrieved from reference TRBV27 and TRBJ2-6, is EAQVTQNPRYLITVTGKKLTVTCSQNMNHEYMSWYRQDPGLGLRQIYYSMNVEVTDKGDVPEGYKVSRKEKRNFPLILESPSPNQTSLYFCASSFWGARANVLTFGAGSRLTVL.